This T cell receptor (beta chain) originates from a study of blood T cell repertoires in COVID-19. Study overall: The study drew acute and convalescent COVID-19 samples from the United States, Italy and Spain. T cells, B-cell-depleted T cells, or PBMCs provided the cDNA or gDNA that served as material.

The protocol was immunoSEQ multiplex PCR, while the TCRdb copy is restricted to in-frame clones and leaves out a portion. The profile covers about 140,000 clones, with over 80% appearing a single time and more than 1.5% taken by the ten largest. The junction had 9 bases not matched to a gene; V was cut back by 2 bases and J by 12 bases. Germline CDR1 SGHTA, CDR2 FQGNSA. CDR3 size: 14 residues. The chain recombines TRBV7-2 with TRBJ2-7; 11 nucleotides line up with TRBD2. This sequence was found in a human donor in a cohort sampled during active COVID-19. Sequenced sample: peripheral blood. The CDR3 nucleotides are TGTGCCAGCAGCTTACAGCCACTAGCGGGAGTGGTGTACTTC. It codes for CASSLQPLAGVVYF. The full variable domain, its missing parts supplied by reference TRBV7-2 and TRBJ2-7, is GAGVSQSPSNKVTEKGKDVELRCDPISGHTALYWYRQSLGQGLEFLIYFQGNSAPDKSGLPSDRFSAERTGGSVSTLTIQRTQQEDSAVYLCASSLQPLAGVVYFGPGTRLTVT.